The source of this TCR beta chain is a study of blood T cells in healthy people across ages (dated by TCRdb to 2013 to 2016). General notes on the study: In model experiments, roughly one uniquely barcoded TCR beta cDNA molecule per two T cells was captured by template switching. The study measured age-related changes in TCR beta repertoire diversity using deep sequencing normalized with unique cDNA molecular identifiers. Two additional independent replicas of 1 million unique cDNA reads from the same blood draw were analyzed for two donors (one aged 18 to 29 and one aged 80 or older). Donors of different ages were randomly distributed across sequencing lanes to avoid experimental bias. Four age groups were formed from the donors: young (average 16 years), middle-aged (around 40), aged (62) and long-lived (more than 75).

The library relied on 5' RACE. This sample was sequenced with an Illumina HiSeq 2500. A second PCR of about 6 to 12 cycles was performed with a sample-barcoded 5' primer and a J-beta primer mix. A template-switch 5' adaptor carrying 12 random nucleotides introduced a unique molecular identifier onto each TCR beta cDNA molecule. Each sample yielded at least 3 million CDR3-containing paired-end reads. All of the RNA was converted into first-strand cDNA using the Mint cDNA synthesis kit, with a TRBC-specific oligonucleotide serving as the primer. Following uracil-DNA glycosylase treatment, all cDNA underwent a first 18-cycle PCR with the universal primers M1SS and BC2_uni_R. The source study handled its data this way. For normalization, 1 million high-quality reads were randomly selected from each sample, with every read carrying a distinct molecular identifier. Reads with shared molecular identifiers were discarded instead of being binned into consensus sequences. MiTCR, with a Q25 quality threshold and the strictest error-elimination algorithm, was used for CDR3 identification, clonotype clustering and error correction. A nonparametric unseen species model with Euler transformation was used to estimate lower-bound total TCR beta diversity. TCRdb reran the public reads through fastp at Q25 and MiXCR, keeping productive beta chains. Every entry covers one CDR3 protein and lists the most common genes and DNA from its rows. The V and J calls, along with clone size, are taken from TCRdb and not from the paper's own processing. The sample table records about 940,000 distinct CDR3 sequences; roughly 48% of these occur just once. The ten largest clones capture 10% to 15% of the sample.

From the cysteine up to the phenylalanine, the CDR3 has a length of 15 residues. Only the CDR3 DNA is retained, 45 bases long and in frame from the first base. V is cut by 1 base and J by 0 bases, and the space between the germline ends is 9 bases. The germline V gene (reference sequence) sets CDR1 to SGHAT and CDR2 to FQDESV. The donors were 40 or so Caucasian individuals from Russia, aged 6 to 90 years, who were systemically healthy. Around 10 milliliters of peripheral blood were collected from each donor into EDTA-treated Vacutainer tubes. Ficoll-Paque density-gradient centrifugation was used to isolate PBMCs, with at least 7 million obtained per sample. Total RNA was extracted from PBMCs with Trizol reagent, with at least 5.5 micrograms obtained per sample. The percentages of naive CD45RAhigh/CD27high T cells were determined by flow cytometry on a PBMC aliquot from every donor. Study-wide conclusions, independent of this receptor: Compared with the aged group, the long-lived group had more naive CD4+ T cells, fewer expanded clones and increased TCR diversity, a pattern suggesting age selection. Estimates of total diversity based on one million sequenced T cells were considered lower bounds and underestimates. The percentage of naive T cells measured by flow cytometry correlated strongly with observed TCR beta diversity. Because profiling used bulk unsorted PBMCs, naive and antigen-experienced compartments could not be compared conclusively. Because donor CMV infection status was unknown, age-related changes in expanded clonotypes were potentially confounded. Observed TCR beta diversity per million T cells fell roughly linearly with age, and a significant reduction was already apparent by age approximately 40.

Remarks on this clonotype: The clone's antigen remains unknown. The sample holds no much larger clone one base away, and base qualities are not on file.

The origin of this receptor is a man aged 30 to 39 in good health. The sequencing input was blood. The rearranged chain carries TRBV11-1 and TRBJ2-5; the D gene remains uncertain. This receptor carries the CDR3 CASSLGPVNQETQYF. The DNA sequence follows: TGTGCCAGCAGCTTAGGACCTGTCAACCAAGAGACCCAGTACTTC. The variable domain in full, with residues beyond the CDR3 obtained from the reference TRBV11-1 and TRBJ2-5 genes, is EAEVAQSPRYKITEKSQAVAFWCDPISGHATLYWYRQILGQGPELLVQFQDESVVDDSQLPKDRFSAERLKGVDSTLKIQPAELGDSAMYLCASSLGPVNQETQYFGPGTRLLVL.